Listed here is a single T cell receptor (beta chain). In the original workflow: How many nucleated cells were present was estimated from reference gene primer amplification. The assay was immunoSEQ multiplex PCR, and TCRdb's table has in-frame clones only and misses some. V, J and clone size derive from that table, while D and trimming were established from the DNA sequence. This table has about 240,000 clones, around 88% appearing once. The record originates from a study of blood T cell repertoires in COVID-19. Overall study context: PBMCs, B-cell-depleted T cells, or T cells provided the cDNA or gDNA that made up the material.

Losses at the gene ends were 2 bases for V and 2 bases for J; bases not matched to a gene: 5. In germline, CDR1 is SGHNT, CDR2 YYREEE (reference sequence). The CDR3 is made up of 16 amino acids. Everyone who took part was 18 to 89 years old, and they came from about two dozen US areas. The chain employs TRBV5-4 and TRBJ2-2; 8 bases agree with TRBD1. The TCR originated in a woman in her 40s with acute COVID-19. The sequenced sample consisted of PBMCs or T cells enriched from blood (not recorded which). The DNA of the CDR3 is TGTGCCAGCAGCTTTGGACAGGGCGCTAACACCGGGGAGCTGTTTTTT. It codes for CASSFGQGANTGELFF.